Listed below are T cell receptor beta chains from one sample, sequenced in a study of T cells after yellow fever vaccination. Using its own MiXCR run on the 5' RACE reads, TCRdb lists one record per CDR3 protein. The table records 300,000 or so distinct CDR3 sequences, around 8.1% of them present only once. The sample in question was PBMCs, obtained about 41 days after the first yellow fever vaccination. The receptors derive from a man younger than 35 who received the YFV17D yellow fever vaccine. Both conserved end residues are part of each CDR3. The order of the fields is clone size, V gene, D gene, J gene, CDR3 DNA, CDR3 protein. D genes are given only for firm matches. The size entry is marked missing in some rows and otherwise reads once, few, many or a size class.

abundance: few; v_gene: TRBV11-1; d_gene: .; j_gene: TRBJ1-6; CDR3nt: TGTGCCAGCAGCTTTCCGATACAGTCGGACAGAGACGATTCACCCCTCCACTTT; CDR3aa: CASSFPIQSDRDDSPLHF
abundance: .; v_gene: TRBV7-8; d_gene: .; j_gene: TRBJ1-4; CDR3nt: TGTGCCAGCAGACCCGGAGAAGCAACTAATGAAAAACTGTTTTTT; CDR3aa: CASRPGEATNEKLFF
abundance: few; v_gene: TRBV9; d_gene: .; j_gene: TRBJ2-2; CDR3nt: TGTGCCAGCAGCGCCCCCCCCGTCCCTGCCATAACGAACACCGGGGAGCTGTTTTTT; CDR3aa: CASSAPPVPAITNTGELFF
abundance: many; v_gene: TRBV5-1; d_gene: TRBD1; j_gene: TRBJ2-1; CDR3nt: TGCGCCAGCAGCCCCCGGACAGGGACTTTGGGTGAGCAGTTCTTC; CDR3aa: CASSPRTGTLGEQFF
abundance: .; v_gene: TRBV5-1; d_gene: .; j_gene: TRBJ1-1; CDR3nt: TGCGCCAGCAGACCGTCACAGGCCATGAACACTGAAGCTTTCTTT; CDR3aa: CASRPSQAMNTEAFF
abundance: few; v_gene: TRBV5-4; d_gene: .; j_gene: TRBJ2-1; CDR3nt: TGTGCCAGCAGCCCCCGGGACCCAGGGCAATATGAGCAGTTCTTC; CDR3aa: CASSPRDPGQYEQFF
abundance: many; v_gene: TRBV12-5; d_gene: TRBD2; j_gene: TRBJ2-1; CDR3nt: TGTGCTAGTGGTTTGCTTCTCGGAAAACTAGCGGGGGCCTACAATGAGCAGTTCTTC; CDR3aa: CASGLLLGKLAGAYNEQFF
abundance: .; v_gene: TRBV11-1; d_gene: .; j_gene: TRBJ2-1; CDR3nt: TGTGCCAGCAGCCAACCCCCGGGAAATGAGCAGTTCTTC; CDR3aa: CASSQPPGNEQFF
abundance: few; v_gene: TRBV15; d_gene: .; j_gene: TRBJ2-6; CDR3nt: TGTGCCACCAGCGGTCAAAAGATCTCTGGGGCCAACGTCCTGACTTTC; CDR3aa: CATSGQKISGANVLTF
abundance: few; v_gene: TRBV12-3/TRBV12-4; d_gene: .; j_gene: TRBJ1-1; CDR3nt: TGTGCCAGCAGGACGAGGGAGCTCGCTGAAGCTTTCTTT; CDR3aa: CASRTRELAEAFF
abundance: few; v_gene: TRBV20-1; d_gene: TRBD2; j_gene: TRBJ2-3; CDR3nt: TGCAGTCCCCAATCGCGGAGCGGGGGACGCACAGATACGCAGTATTTT; CDR3aa: CSPQSRSGGRTDTQYF
abundance: .; v_gene: TRBV4-1; d_gene: .; j_gene: TRBJ1-4; CDR3nt: TGCGCCAGCGCAGCCAGGGAACAGTCGGGTGAAAAACTGTTTTTT; CDR3aa: CASAAREQSGEKLFF
abundance: .; v_gene: TRBV11-2; d_gene: .; j_gene: TRBJ2-1; CDR3nt: TGTGCCAGCAGCTCTAGGGGGGGGACAGTCTACAATGAGCAGTTCTTC; CDR3aa: CASSSRGGTVYNEQFF
abundance: .; v_gene: TRBV5-1; d_gene: .; j_gene: TRBJ2-1; CDR3nt: TGCGCCAGCGGGCTTCGGCAGGGGGGCTACAATGAGCAGTTCTTC; CDR3aa: CASGLRQGGYNEQFF